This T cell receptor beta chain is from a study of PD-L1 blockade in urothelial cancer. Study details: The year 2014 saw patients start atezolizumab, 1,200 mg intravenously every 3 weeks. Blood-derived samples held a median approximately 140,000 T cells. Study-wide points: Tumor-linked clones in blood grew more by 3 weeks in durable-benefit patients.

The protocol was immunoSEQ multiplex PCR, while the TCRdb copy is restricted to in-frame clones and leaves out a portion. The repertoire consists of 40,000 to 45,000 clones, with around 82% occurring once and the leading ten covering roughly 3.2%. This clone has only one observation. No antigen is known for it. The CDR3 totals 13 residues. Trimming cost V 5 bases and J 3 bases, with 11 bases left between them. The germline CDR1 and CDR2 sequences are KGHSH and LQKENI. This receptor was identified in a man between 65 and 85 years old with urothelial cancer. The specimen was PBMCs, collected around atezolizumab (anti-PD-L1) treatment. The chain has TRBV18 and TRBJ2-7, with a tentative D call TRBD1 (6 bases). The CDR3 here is CASSTGQGYEQYF. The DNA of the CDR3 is TGTGCCAGCTCAACGGGACAAGGCTACGAGCAGTACTTC. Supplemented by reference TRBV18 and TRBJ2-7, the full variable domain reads NAGVMQNPRHLVRRRGQEARLRCSPMKGHSHVYWYRQLPEEGLKFMVYLQKENIIDESGMPKERFSAEFPKEGPSILRIQQVVRGDSAAYFCASSTGQGYEQYFGPGTRLTVT.